This TCR beta chain was identified during a study of blood T cell repertoires in COVID-19. Study background: The United States, Italy and Spain provided the acute and convalescent COVID-19 samples. T cells, B-cell-depleted T cells, or PBMCs supplied cDNA or gDNA.

The CDR3 sequence is 14 residues long. Deletions cut 3 bases from V and 2 bases from J, with 11 bases between. From germline, CDR1 is LNHDA and CDR2 SQIVND (reference sequence). Per the study methods: Amplification of reference gene primers was used by the study to estimate nucleated cell counts. Clones were read by immunoSEQ multiplex PCR, and TCRdb kept only the in-frame ones, dropping some. Clone size and V and J calls were adopted from that table, with D and trimming inferred from the DNA. This sample has 200,000 to 250,000 clones, with around nine tenths found just once. This clonotype was obtained from a man in his thirties or forties with COVID-19, enrolled during active disease. Sample: peripheral blood. The rearrangement links TRBV19 to TRBJ2-7; D is perhaps TRBD2 (6 bases). Here the CDR3 DNA reads TGTGCCAGTAGTATCCGAGGGACTCCCTACGAGCAGTACTTC. Its protein product is CASSIRGTPYEQYF. Filled out from reference TRBV19 and TRBJ2-7, the complete variable domain reads DGGITQSPKYLFRKEGQNVTLSCEQNLNHDAMYWYRQDPGQGLRLIYYSQIVNDFQKGDIAEGYSVSREKKESFPLTVTSAQKNPTAFYLCASSIRGTPYEQYFGPGTRLTVT.